This record looks at one T cell receptor (beta chain) sequence and its context. The CDR3 is made up of 16 amino acids. V lost 5 bases, J lost 2 bases, and 15 bases lay in between. Germline CDR1 SGHVT, CDR2 SQSDAQ. These data are taken from a study of blood T cell repertoires in COVID-19. TCRdb keeps only in-frame clones here, not all; method: immunoSEQ multiplex PCR. The profile shows about 330,000 clones, around four fifths of them singletons. This chain uses TRBV7-4 with TRBJ1-4, with D tentatively TRBD1 (6 bases). Sample: peripheral blood. The sequence was collected from a woman between 50 and 59 years old with acute or convalescent COVID-19. CDR3 amino acids: CASSPGVGSTNEKLFF. The CDR3 DNA sequence: TGTGCCAGCAGCCCAGGGGTGGGCAGCACTAATGAAAAACTGTTTTTT.